This T cell receptor beta chain stems from a study of T cell repertoires in cytomegalovirus infection. Overall study context: Public signatures in TCR beta pointed to CMV infection and matching HLA type.

At least ten counts were recorded for this clonotype. The antigen remains unidentified. MiXCR, run by TCRdb on the reads, gives a single entry per CDR3 protein. Counted here are under 350,000 distinct CDR3 sequences, around 10% occurring once; the ten biggest clones make up approximately 2.3%. The CDR3 totals 16 residues. The germline gives CDR1 MNHEY, CDR2 SVGAGI. V was pared by 6 bases and J by 0 bases, with 15 bases between. Whole-study results and caveats: HLA-C-restricted, CMV-specific TCR beta clonotypes were dominant ex vivo.

The TCR was taken from a human donor in good health (CMV status not recorded). Some clones in this sample may be carry-over from other donors' samples. The source material was PBMCs. V and J are TRBV6-5 and TRBJ1-3; D gene ambiguous. The CDR3 reads CASSGGVLGSGNTIYF. The CDR3 coding sequence is TGTGCCAGCAGCGGTGGAGTACTCGGCTCTGGAAACACCATATATTTT.